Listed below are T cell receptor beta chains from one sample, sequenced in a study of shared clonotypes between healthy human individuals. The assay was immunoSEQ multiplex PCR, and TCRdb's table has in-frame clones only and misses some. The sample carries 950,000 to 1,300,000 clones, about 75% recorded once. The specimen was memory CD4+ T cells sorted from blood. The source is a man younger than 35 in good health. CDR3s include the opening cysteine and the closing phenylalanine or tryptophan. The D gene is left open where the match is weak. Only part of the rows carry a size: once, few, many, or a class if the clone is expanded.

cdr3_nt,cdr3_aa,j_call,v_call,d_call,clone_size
TGTGCCAGCAGCCGGTCGGGGACGAACACCGGGGAGCTGTTTTTT,CASSRSGTNTGELFF,TRBJ2-2,TRBV5-8,-,few
TGTGCCACCAGCAGGGCAGGCGGTAGCGGGAGCGGGGAGCTGTTTTTT,CATSRAGGSGSGELFF,TRBJ2-2,TRBV15,TRBD2,once
TGTGCCTGGAGCTCCCCGGGACTAGCGGGAGAGCACACAGATACGCAGTATTTT,CAWSSPGLAGEHTDTQYF,TRBJ2-3,TRBV30,TRBD2,-
TGTGCCAGCAGCGCCGCGGTCTCGGGTCAGACTCGCTACAATGAGCAGTTCTTC,CASSAAVSGQTRYNEQFF,TRBJ2-1,TRBV25-1,-,-
TGTGCCAGCAGTCTGCGGGGTGAAGCTTTCTTT,CASSLRGEAFF,TRBJ1-1,TRBV7-9,-,few
TGTGCCACCAGCACCGGAGGGACAGTTATGAGTCACGAGCAGTACTTC,CATSTGGTVMSHEQYF,TRBJ2-7,TRBV15,-,-
TGTGCCAGCAGTCATGCTACAGGGACACCCTACGAGCAGTACTTC,CASSHATGTPYEQYF,TRBJ2-7,TRBV7-9,-,-
TGTGCCAGCTCGGATAGCGGGAGGGCCATAAATGAGCAGTACTTC,CASSDSGRAINEQYF,TRBJ2-7,TRBV5-4,TRBD2,-
TGCGCCAGCAGCCAAGATGAGAGGGGGCCCTATGGCTACACCTTC,CASSQDERGPYGYTF,TRBJ1-2,TRBV4-3,TRBD1,-
TGTGCCAGCAGCAACCCGACAGGGGGCGACTCACCCCTCCACTTT,CASSNPTGGDSPLHF,TRBJ1-6,TRBV5-4,TRBD1,-
TGTGCCAGCTCACCGACAGCGACCCATGGCTACACCTTC,CASSPTATHGYTF,TRBJ1-2,TRBV18,-,few
TGTGCCAGCAGCTTAGCGACCCAGGTTGGGGAGCCCCAGCATTTT,CASSLATQVGEPQHF,TRBJ1-5,TRBV7-8,-,-
TGTGCCAGCAGTTTAGGGAACTACAGGGTCCCCTACGAGCAGTACTTC,CASSLGNYRVPYEQYF,TRBJ2-7,TRBV28,-,-
TGTGCCAGCAGCTCGGGAAACAGGGCCTACGAGCAGTACTTC,CASSSGNRAYEQYF,TRBJ2-7,TRBV7-9,-,-
TGCGCCAGCAGCCAAGAGGGGACGGCTAATGAAAAACTGTTTTTT,CASSQEGTANEKLFF,TRBJ1-4,TRBV4-3,-,few
TGTGCCAGCAGACTATCGGAGGGAAACACCATATATTTT,CASRLSEGNTIYF,TRBJ1-3,TRBV6-1,-,once
TGTGCCAGCAGCTCCCACTACTCACAGGGGAGCAATCAGCCCCAGCATTTT,CASSSHYSQGSNQPQHF,TRBJ1-5,TRBV5-5,TRBD1,few
TGTGCCAGCAGCGGTCTGGTAGCGGGGGCAAACAATGAGCAGTTCTTC,CASSGLVAGANNEQFF,TRBJ2-1,TRBV9,TRBD2,once
TGTGCCAGCAGCGCTCAGGACACGAGGGGCAATGAGCAGTTCTTC,CASSAQDTRGNEQFF,TRBJ2-1,TRBV9,-,-
TGTGCCAGCAGTGAATTCGATCAGGCCGGCTACACCTTC,CASSEFDQAGYTF,TRBJ1-2,TRBV25-1,-,-
TGTGCCAGCAGCCTACAGGGCAACACTGAAGCTTTCTTT,CASSLQGNTEAFF,TRBJ1-1,TRBV2,-,-
TGTGCCAGCAGCGCCGGGGTGTCGGGGGAGCAGTACTTC,CASSAGVSGEQYF,TRBJ2-7,TRBV11-2,-,-
TGTGCCAGCAGTATACTGGACAGTAACTATGGCTACACCTTC,CASSILDSNYGYTF,TRBJ1-2,TRBV28,-,-
TGTGCCAGCAGTTACGGGGGTAGCGGGCTCTACAATGAGCAGTTCTTC,CASSYGGSGLYNEQFF,TRBJ2-1,TRBV6-5,TRBD2,-
TGTGCCTCTAGCGGTTTGGTCTACAATGAGCAGTTCTTC,CASSGLVYNEQFF,TRBJ2-1,TRBV30,TRBD2,-
TGTGCCAGCAGCCCCCCCGGCGGGAGTGCCGGGGAGCTGTTTTTT,CASSPPGGSAGELFF,TRBJ2-2,TRBV11-3,TRBD2,-
TGTGCCAGCAGTTTAGGCAGAAACTATGGCTACACCTTC,CASSLGRNYGYTF,TRBJ1-2,TRBV27,-,once
TGTGCCAGCTCACCGAGTGTGGCGGGGGGGCTCTCCTACAATGAGCAGTTCTTC,CASSPSVAGGLSYNEQFF,TRBJ2-1,TRBV18,TRBD2,once
TGTGCCAGCAGCCCCAGGGGGTTTTACAATGAGCAGTTCTTC,CASSPRGFYNEQFF,TRBJ2-1,TRBV14,TRBD1,many
TGTGCCAGCAGCTTGGAGCGAGGGGCTAGCACAGATACGCAGTATTTT,CASSLERGASTDTQYF,TRBJ2-3,TRBV5-8,-,-
TGTGCCAGTAGCCAGCAGCAGGGGGGCACCTACGAGCAGTACTTC,CASSQQQGGTYEQYF,TRBJ2-7,TRBV19,-,-
TGTGCCAGCAGCGTAACTAGCGGGAGATCCGATGAGCAGTTCTTC,CASSVTSGRSDEQFF,TRBJ2-1,TRBV9,TRBD2,-
TGCGCCAGCAGTGATCCTGGGGCCAACGTCCTGACTTTC,CASSDPGANVLTF,TRBJ2-6,TRBV10-1,-,-
TGTGCCAGCAGTGGACAGGGCAACACTGAAGCTTTCTTT,CASSGQGNTEAFF,TRBJ1-1,TRBV6-1,TRBD1,-
TGTGCCAGCAGCCTCACTGATGGGGCCTTCGAAGCTTTCTTT,CASSLTDGAFEAFF,TRBJ1-1,TRBV6-5,-,many
TGTGCCAGCAGCGTCAGGACTAACGCTGAAGCTTTCTTT,CASSVRTNAEAFF,TRBJ1-1,TRBV9,-,-
TGTGCCAGCAGCCGGAGGGACATCACGGGGGCTTCACCCCTCCACTTT,CASSRRDITGASPLHF,TRBJ1-6,TRBV11-2,-,-
TGTGCCAGTAGTATAGTTGGGGGGGCCTACGAGCAGTACTTC,CASSIVGGAYEQYF,TRBJ2-7,TRBV19,TRBD2,-
TGTGCCATCAGTGAAATCCGACAGGGGGCCGGGGAGCTGTTTTTT,CAISEIRQGAGELFF,TRBJ2-2,TRBV10-3,TRBD1,-
TGTGCCAGCAGTTACCGACAGCGGGGCACAGATACGCAGTATTTT,CASSYRQRGTDTQYF,TRBJ2-3,TRBV10-3,-,-
TGTGCCAGTACGGAAGGGTTCAACACTGAAGCTTTCTTT,CASTEGFNTEAFF,TRBJ1-1,TRBV19,-,once
TGTGCCAGCAGCTTGGTTTGGGGGAACACCGGGGAGCTGTTTTTT,CASSLVWGNTGELFF,TRBJ2-2,TRBV5-6,-,-
TGCGCCAGCAGCCACGGACAGGGGATAGCCCACGAGCAGTACTTC,CASSHGQGIAHEQYF,TRBJ2-7,TRBV5-1,TRBD1,-
TGTGCCAGCTCACAGGGACAGGGGCTGAACACTGAAGCTTTCTTT,CASSQGQGLNTEAFF,TRBJ1-1,TRBV18,TRBD1,once
TGTGCCAGCTCACCTCAAAATGAAAAACTGTTTTTT,CASSPQNEKLFF,TRBJ1-4,TRBV18,-,-
TGCAGCGCAGGGCGGGAAGGCACTGAAGCTTTCTTT,CSAGREGTEAFF,TRBJ1-1,TRBV29-1,-,few
TGTGCCAGCAGTGCCCTATTGGCGAGGTACTTC,CASSALLARYF,TRBJ2-7,TRBV6-1,-,few
TGTGCCAGCTCAACACTAGCGGGTAGCACAGATACGCAGTATTTT,CASSTLAGSTDTQYF,TRBJ2-3,TRBV18,TRBD2,-
TGTGCCAGCAGTTTATCGGGAGGGCCTAACGAGCAGTACTTC,CASSLSGGPNEQYF,TRBJ2-7,TRBV27,TRBD2,-
TGTGCCAGCAGGACGGGACCCAGGGATGAAAAACTGTTTTTT,CASRTGPRDEKLFF,TRBJ1-4,TRBV28,-,-
TGTGCCAGCAGTCAAAGGGCTTCCTCCTACGAGCAGTACTTC,CASSQRASSYEQYF,TRBJ2-7,TRBV28,-,-